Listed here is a single TCR beta chain. Its antigen is not known. The donors were part of the validation cohort, which consisted of more than 90 subjects and was separate from the first cohort of hundreds of subjects. This record belongs to a study of cytomegalovirus exposure and HLA in healthy donors. General observations from the study: The listing of some 170 TCR beta chains classed them as cytomegalovirus-associated. The classifier reportedly diagnosed cytomegalovirus status with high sensitivity and specificity. In vitro, three CMV-associated chains proved specific for CMV antigens.

Method: immunoSEQ multiplex PCR; TCRdb's copy keeps in-frame clones and lacks some. Among 150,000 to 200,000 clones, more than 75% were seen once, and the ten largest hold roughly 7%. Deletions cut 7 bases from V and 1 base from J, with 13 bases between. CDR1 and CDR2 (germline): MNHNS, SASEGT. The length of the CDR3 is 14 residues. V gene TRBV6-1 combines with J gene TRBJ1-2; the D is unclear. The source material was PBMCs. The origin of this receptor is a man aged 25 to 40 in good health and CMV-seropositive. The chain's CDR3 is CASMRDLINYGYTF. The CDR3 DNA reads TGTGCCAGCATGCGAGATCTAATTAACTATGGCTACACCTTC.